The 18 T cell receptor beta chains below were found in one sample sequenced in a study of type 1 regulatory T cells. General observations from the study: Tr1 cells had a more restricted TCR repertoire than non-Tr1 cells.

MiXCR, run by TCRdb on the reads, gives a single entry per CDR3 protein. The table shows several thousand distinct CDR3 sequences, with 33% occurring only once. What these receptors recognize is not known. The sample taken for sequencing was cultured type 1 regulatory T (Tr1) cells, either the whole culture or a sorted fraction (not recorded which). These receptor sequences come from a human donor in good health.

Relative to its sample, this clonotype is medium-sized. This rearrangement joins TRBV3-1 to TRBJ2-3; 15 bases agree with TRBD2. Unmatched junction bases numbered 6, after V lost 4 bases and J lost 7 bases. Germline loops: CDR1 LGHDT, CDR2 YNNKEL (reference sequence). The CDR3 totals 16 residues. The CDR3 region is CASSLGLAGGPYTQYF. Here the CDR3 DNA reads TGTGCCAGCAGCCTTGGACTAGCGGGAGGGCCATATACGCAGTATTTT.

As concerns this clonotype: An end of the junction does not agree with germline; a read error may underlie this. The chain employs TRBV25-1 and TRBJ1-1, with D hard to call. CDR3 size: 11 residues. CDR1 is MGHDK, CDR2 SYGVNS, per germline. CDR3 nucleotide sequence: TGTACCAGCAGTGAGAACACTGAAGCTTTCTTT. Its translation: CTSSENTEAFF.

J is TRBJ2-1 and V is TRBV20-1, with 16 positions matching TRBD2. CDR3 length: 15 amino acids. V shed 4 bases, J shed 9 bases, and the junction held 6 bases outside the gene matches. Germline CDR1 reads DFQATT; CDR2 reads SNEGSKA (reference sequence). CDR3 residues: CSATGLAGGVGEQFF. For the CDR3, the DNA is TGCAGTGCTACGGGACTAGCGGGAGGGGTTGGTGAGCAGTTCTTC.

This clonotype occurred a few times. The rearrangement links TRBV6-1 to TRBJ1-4; no definite D call. The germline gives CDR1 MNHNS, CDR2 SASEGT. This CDR3 has 15 residues. The ends were cut back, 10 bases at V and 1 base at J, with 16 bases in the middle. Here the CDR3 reads CATGEGVITNEKLFF. CDR3 bases: TGTGCCACCGGGGAAGGAGTGATAACTAATGAAAAACTGTTTTTT.

This clonotype was found a few times. The chain links TRBV20-1 to TRBJ2-7; D possibly corresponds to TRBD2 (6 bases). The CDR3 is 15 amino acids. CDR1 is DFQATT and CDR2 is SNEGSKA in the germline V gene (reference sequence). The CDR3 reads CSAQDQRVGPYEQYF. The CDR3 region has the DNA TGCAGCGCCCAAGACCAGCGGGTGGGTCCCTACGAGCAGTACTTC.

The V gene is TRBV5-6, the J gene TRBJ2-1; D uncertain. This CDR3 is 14 amino acids long. Germline lookup yields CDR1 SGHDT and CDR2 YYEEEE. V was pared by 0 bases and J by 4 bases, with 8 bases between. The CDR3 nucleotides are TGTGCCAGCAGCTTGGGGCCGTTTTACAATGAGCAGTTCTTC. The encoded protein is CASSLGPFYNEQFF.

This chain uses TRBV20-1 with TRBJ1-2; 8 nucleotides line up with TRBD1. V gave up 5 bases and J gave up 2 bases; unmatched junction bases: 4. This CDR3 is built from 13 residues. Germline V gene sequence: CDR1 DFQATT, CDR2 SNEGSKA (reference sequence). This CDR3 is CSAQDRANYGYTF. Written as DNA, the CDR3 is TGCAGTGCTCAGGACAGGGCCAACTATGGCTACACCTTC.

V and J are TRBV3-1 and TRBJ2-7; TRBD2 matches at 11 bases. CDR3 length: 15 residues. V was clipped by 6 bases and J by 0 bases; unmatched bases: 4. Looked up from germline, CDR1 is LGHDT and CDR2 is YNNKEL (reference sequence). The CDR3: CASSLLAGVSYEQYF. CDR3 sequence (DNA): TGTGCCAGCAGTTTACTAGCGGGGGTCTCCTACGAGCAGTACTTC.

The V call is TRBV6-5, the J call TRBJ2-1, with 12 bases identical to TRBD2. J was trimmed by 12 bases and V by 1 base; bases with no gene match: 10. Germline V gives CDR1 MNHEY, CDR2 SVGAGI. The CDR3 extends over 16 amino acids. This chain's CDR3 is CASSYFGLAGNSVQFF. In DNA, the CDR3 is TGTGCCAGCAGTTACTTCGGACTAGCGGGAAACAGTGTGCAGTTCTTC.

This clonotype was detected once. V and J are TRBV5-1 and TRBJ2-7; TRBD2 matches 13 bases. This CDR3 contains 14 residues. The V segment lost 4 bases and the J segment 7 bases; nucleotides outside the gene matches: 5. The V gene's germline CDR1 is SGHRS and CDR2 YFSETQ. CDR3 bases: TGCGCCAGCAGCGAGGGACTAGCGGGAATGGAGCAGTACTTC. Translation gives CASSEGLAGMEQYF.

V gene TRBV5-4 combines with J gene TRBJ2-6; D is perhaps TRBD1 (6 bases). CDR3 length equals 15 residues. Germline V gene sequence: CDR1 SGHNT, CDR2 YYREEE (reference sequence). V shed 0 bases and J shed 2 bases, with 6 bases lying between them. CDR3 in DNA: TGTGCCAGCAGCTTGGGGGGGCCTGGGGCCAACGTCCTGACTTTC. Translation gives CASSLGGPGANVLTF.

This clonotype was observed a handful of times. This chain connects TRBV5-1 to TRBJ2-3; 12 bases map to TRBD2. J gave up 0 bases and V 3 bases, and 2 bases lay outside the gene matches. The CDR3 is 16 residues long. The germline CDR1 and CDR2 sequences are SGHRS and YFSETQ. The CDR3 loop is CASSSGTSGSTDTQYF. The CDR3 DNA reads TGCGCCAGCAGCTCGGGGACTAGCGGGAGCACAGATACGCAGTATTTT. Filled out from reference TRBV5-1 and TRBJ2-3, the complete variable domain reads KAGVTQTPRYLIKTRGQQVTLSCSPISGHRSVSWYQQTPGQGLQFLFEYFSETQRNKGNFPGRFSGRQFSNSRSEMNVSTLELGDSALYLCASSSGTSGSTDTQYFGPGTRLTVL.

In this sample, this clonotype is medium-sized. CDR3 bases: TGTGCCAGCAGCCCGCTCCTGAGTGGAAACACCATATATTTT. Translating it yields CASSPLLSGNTIYF. The gene calls are TRBV7-8 and TRBJ1-3; D is unclear. The germline V gene has CDR1 SGHVS and CDR2 FQNEAQ. This CDR3 spans 14 amino acids. The germline V and J ends were trimmed by 5 bases and 3 bases, with 11 bases remaining between them.

The rearrangement links TRBV7-8 to TRBJ2-1, with 7 bases aligning to TRBD2. Looked up from germline, CDR1 is SGHVS and CDR2 is FQNEAQ. This CDR3 contains 13 residues. V dropped 1 base and J dropped 13; count of bases not matched to a gene: 7. CDR3 region: CASSLDPAGVQFF. The CDR3 coding sequence is TGTGCCAGCAGCTTAGACCCGGCGGGAGTTCAGTTCTTC.

On this clonotype itself: A read error is possible here, since a much larger clone lies one base away. This chain connects TRBV5-1 to TRBJ2-1; tentative D call: TRBD1 (6 bases). V lost 1 base and J 7 bases, leaving 15 bases between the germline ends. CDR1 and CDR2 from the germline V gene are SGHRS and YFSETQ. The CDR3 is 15 amino acids. This chain's CDR3 is CASSLSKQGRNEQFF. The CDR3 region has the DNA TGCGCCAGCAGCTTGTCCAAACAGGGTCGGAATGAGCAGTTCTTC. Drawing the rest from reference TRBV5-1 and TRBJ2-1, the complete variable domain is KAGVTQTPRYLIKTRGQQVTLSCSPISGHRSVSWYQQTPGQGLQFLFEYFSETQRNKGNFPGRFSGRQFSNSRSEMNVSTLELGDSALYLCASSLSKQGRNEQFFGPGTRLTVL.

In this sample, this clonotype turned up a few times. The chain links TRBV27 to TRBJ2-3; D is perhaps TRBD2 (5 bases). The CDR3 length is 12 residues. Germline V gene sequence: CDR1 MNHEY, CDR2 SMNVEV (reference sequence). V lost 6 bases and J lost 6, with 10 bases in between. The CDR3 DNA sequence: TGTGCCAGCAGCCGGACTGGGGATACGCAGTATTTT. It translates to CASSRTGDTQYF.

A word on this clonotype: One end of the junction is discordant with germline, which a read error may explain. J is TRBJ2-7 and V is TRBV7-6, with TRBD2 matching 11 bases. The germline V gene encodes CDR1 SGHVS and CDR2 FNYEAQ. This CDR3 has 17 residues. This CDR3 reads CASSLASGTSGTYEQYF. The CDR3 DNA follows: TGTGCCAGCAGCCTAGCGTCCGGGACTAGCGGAACCTACGAGCAGTACTTC.

The rearrangement joins TRBV12-3 or TRBV12-4 to TRBJ2-3; D possibly corresponds to TRBD1 (5 bases). V lost 1 base to trimming and J lost 4 bases, with 12 bases between them. This CDR3 comprises 15 residues. CDR3 region: CASSLVQGRADTQYF. In DNA form, the CDR3 reads TGTGCCAGCAGTTTAGTCCAGGGAAGGGCAGATACGCAGTATTTT.